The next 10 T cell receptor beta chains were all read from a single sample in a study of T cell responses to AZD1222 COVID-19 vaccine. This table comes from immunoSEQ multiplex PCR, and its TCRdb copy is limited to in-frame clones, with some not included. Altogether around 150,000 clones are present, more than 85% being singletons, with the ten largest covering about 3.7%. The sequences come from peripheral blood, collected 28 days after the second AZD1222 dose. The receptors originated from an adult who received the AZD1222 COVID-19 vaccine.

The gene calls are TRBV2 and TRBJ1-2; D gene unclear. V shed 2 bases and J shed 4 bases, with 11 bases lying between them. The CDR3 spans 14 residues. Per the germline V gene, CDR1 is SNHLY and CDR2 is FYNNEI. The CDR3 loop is CASSEWVSGYGYTF. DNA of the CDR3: TGTGCCAGCAGTGAATGGGTCTCTGGCTATGGCTACACCTTC.

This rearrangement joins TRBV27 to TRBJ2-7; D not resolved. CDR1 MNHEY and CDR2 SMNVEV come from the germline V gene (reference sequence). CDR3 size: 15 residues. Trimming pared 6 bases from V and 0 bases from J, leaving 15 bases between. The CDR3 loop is CASSPKDLSSYEQYF. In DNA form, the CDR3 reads TGTGCCAGCAGCCCAAAGGACCTAAGCTCCTACGAGCAGTACTTC.

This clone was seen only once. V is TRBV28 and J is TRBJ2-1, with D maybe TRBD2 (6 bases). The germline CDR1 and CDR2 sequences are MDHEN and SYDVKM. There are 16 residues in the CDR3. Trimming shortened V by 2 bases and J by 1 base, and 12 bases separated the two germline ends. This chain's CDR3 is CASSLNRDFSYNEQFF. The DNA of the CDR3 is TGTGCCAGCAGTTTAAACCGGGACTTTTCCTACAATGAGCAGTTCTTC. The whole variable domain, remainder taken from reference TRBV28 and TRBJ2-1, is DVKVTQSSRYLVKRTGEKVFLECVQDMDHENMFWYRQDPGLGLRLIYFSYDVKMKEKGDIPEGYSVSREKKERFSLILESASTNQTSMYLCASSLNRDFSYNEQFFGPGTRLTVL.

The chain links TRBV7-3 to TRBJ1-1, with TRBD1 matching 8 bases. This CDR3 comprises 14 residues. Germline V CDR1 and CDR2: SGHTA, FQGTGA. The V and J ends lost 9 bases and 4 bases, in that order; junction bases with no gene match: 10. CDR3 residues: CASSRQGSGTEAFF. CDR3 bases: TGTGCCAGTTCCCGACAGGGGTCAGGCACTGAAGCTTTCTTT. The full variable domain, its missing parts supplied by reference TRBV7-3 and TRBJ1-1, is GAGVSQTPSNKVTEKGKYVELRCDPISGHTALYWYRQSLGQGPEFLIYFQGTGAADDSGLPNDRFFAVRPEGSVSTLKIQRTERGDSAVYLCASSRQGSGTEAFFGQGTRLTVV.

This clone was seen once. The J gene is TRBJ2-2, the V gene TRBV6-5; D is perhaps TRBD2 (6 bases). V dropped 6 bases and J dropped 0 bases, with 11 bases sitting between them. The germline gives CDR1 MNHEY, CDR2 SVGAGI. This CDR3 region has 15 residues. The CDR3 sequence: CASRMGGTNTGELFF. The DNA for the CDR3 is TGTGCCAGCAGGATGGGGGGAACGAACACCGGGGAGCTGTTTTTT.

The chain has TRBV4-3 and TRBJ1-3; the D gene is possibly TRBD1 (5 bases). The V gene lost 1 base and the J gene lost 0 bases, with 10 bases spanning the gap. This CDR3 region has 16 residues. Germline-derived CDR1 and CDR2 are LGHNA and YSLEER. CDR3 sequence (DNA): TGCGCCAGCAGCCAAGGGGGGTCCTCCTCTGGAAACACCATATATTTT. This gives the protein CASSQGGSSSGNTIYF.

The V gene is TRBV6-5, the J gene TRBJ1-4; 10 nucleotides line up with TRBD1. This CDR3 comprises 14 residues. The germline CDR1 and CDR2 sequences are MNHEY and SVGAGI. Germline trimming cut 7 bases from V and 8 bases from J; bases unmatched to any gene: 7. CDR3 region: CASTRTGGREKLFF. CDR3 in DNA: TGTGCCAGCACCAGGACAGGGGGTCGGGAAAAACTGTTTTTT.

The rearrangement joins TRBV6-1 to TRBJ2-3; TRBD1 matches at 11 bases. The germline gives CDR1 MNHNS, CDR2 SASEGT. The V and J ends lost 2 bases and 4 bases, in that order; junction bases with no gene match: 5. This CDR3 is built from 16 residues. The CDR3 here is CASSESPGQGADTQYF. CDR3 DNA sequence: TGTGCCAGCAGTGAATCCCCGGGACAGGGGGCAGATACGCAGTATTTT.

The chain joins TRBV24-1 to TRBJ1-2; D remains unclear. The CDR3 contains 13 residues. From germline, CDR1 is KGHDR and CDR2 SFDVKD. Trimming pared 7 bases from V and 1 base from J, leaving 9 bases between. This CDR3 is CATRDGSNYGYTF. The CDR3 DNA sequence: TGTGCCACCAGAGACGGGAGTAACTATGGCTACACCTTC.

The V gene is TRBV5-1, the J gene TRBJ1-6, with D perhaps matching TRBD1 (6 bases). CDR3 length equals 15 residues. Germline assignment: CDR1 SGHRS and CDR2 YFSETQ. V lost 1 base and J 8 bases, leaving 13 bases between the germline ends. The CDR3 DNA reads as TGCGCCAGCAGCTTGACAGGGCGAATAGATTCACCCCTCCACTTT. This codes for CASSLTGRIDSPLHF.